The TCR beta chain under discussion was sequenced for a study of T cells after posttransplantation cyclophosphamide. TCRdb's table, derived via immunoSEQ multiplex PCR, lists solely in-frame clones and lacks some. Observed in the sample are 20,000 to 30,000 clones, none of them singletons. Per the germline V gene, CDR1 is SGHRS and CDR2 is YFSETQ. The V end was cut by 0 bases, the J end by 8 bases, with 11 bases between. The CDR3 consists of 14 residues. This clone was observed at least ten times. Sequencing was carried out using PBMCs. The source of this sequence is a woman aged 45-59 years in good health, CMV-negative, and a related stem cell transplant donor. This chain links TRBV5-1 with TRBJ1-4; no reliable D call. The CDR3 DNA reads TGCGCCAGCAGCTTGGTGCAGTCGGGAGAAAAACTGTTTTTT. Its translation: CASSLVQSGEKLFF.